The TCR beta chain under discussion was sequenced for a study of blood T cell repertoires in COVID-19. Overall study context: PBMCs, B-cell-depleted T cells, or T cells provided the cDNA or gDNA that made up the material.

CDR1 and CDR2 from the germline V gene are SGDLS and YYNGEE. V lost 4 bases to trimming and J lost 14 bases; unmatched junction nucleotides: 14. This CDR3 is 14 amino acids long. Per the original data handling: Amplification of reference gene primers provided the estimated nucleated cell counts. Assay: immunoSEQ multiplex PCR; the TCRdb copy retains only in-frame clones and omits some. V and J calls and clone size follow that table, whereas D and trimming were derived from the DNA. The data contain roughly 120,000 clones, roughly 85% of them singletons. Sequenced input: peripheral blood. The TCR originated in a man aged 40-50 years with acute or convalescent COVID-19. The V and J genes are TRBV9 and TRBJ2-5; 10 bases map to TRBD2. Here the CDR3 reads CASSPGGSGGHPYF. In DNA, the CDR3 is TGTGCCAGCAGCCCCGGGGGTAGCGGGGGGCACCCCTACTTC.